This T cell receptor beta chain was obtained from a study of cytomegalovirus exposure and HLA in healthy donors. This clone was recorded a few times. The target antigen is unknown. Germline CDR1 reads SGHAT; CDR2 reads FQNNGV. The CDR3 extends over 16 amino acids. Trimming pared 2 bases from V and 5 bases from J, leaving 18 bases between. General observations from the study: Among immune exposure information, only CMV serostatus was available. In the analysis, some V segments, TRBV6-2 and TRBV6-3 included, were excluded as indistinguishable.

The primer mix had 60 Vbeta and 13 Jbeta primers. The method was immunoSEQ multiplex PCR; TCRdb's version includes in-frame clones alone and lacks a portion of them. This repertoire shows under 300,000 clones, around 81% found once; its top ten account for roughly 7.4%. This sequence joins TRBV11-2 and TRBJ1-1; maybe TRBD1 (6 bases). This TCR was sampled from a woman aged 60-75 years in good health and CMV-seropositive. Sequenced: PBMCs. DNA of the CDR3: TGTGCCAGCAGCTTATGGCCGGCAGGGGCGCAGACTGAAGCTTTCTTT. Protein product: CASSLWPAGAQTEAFF.